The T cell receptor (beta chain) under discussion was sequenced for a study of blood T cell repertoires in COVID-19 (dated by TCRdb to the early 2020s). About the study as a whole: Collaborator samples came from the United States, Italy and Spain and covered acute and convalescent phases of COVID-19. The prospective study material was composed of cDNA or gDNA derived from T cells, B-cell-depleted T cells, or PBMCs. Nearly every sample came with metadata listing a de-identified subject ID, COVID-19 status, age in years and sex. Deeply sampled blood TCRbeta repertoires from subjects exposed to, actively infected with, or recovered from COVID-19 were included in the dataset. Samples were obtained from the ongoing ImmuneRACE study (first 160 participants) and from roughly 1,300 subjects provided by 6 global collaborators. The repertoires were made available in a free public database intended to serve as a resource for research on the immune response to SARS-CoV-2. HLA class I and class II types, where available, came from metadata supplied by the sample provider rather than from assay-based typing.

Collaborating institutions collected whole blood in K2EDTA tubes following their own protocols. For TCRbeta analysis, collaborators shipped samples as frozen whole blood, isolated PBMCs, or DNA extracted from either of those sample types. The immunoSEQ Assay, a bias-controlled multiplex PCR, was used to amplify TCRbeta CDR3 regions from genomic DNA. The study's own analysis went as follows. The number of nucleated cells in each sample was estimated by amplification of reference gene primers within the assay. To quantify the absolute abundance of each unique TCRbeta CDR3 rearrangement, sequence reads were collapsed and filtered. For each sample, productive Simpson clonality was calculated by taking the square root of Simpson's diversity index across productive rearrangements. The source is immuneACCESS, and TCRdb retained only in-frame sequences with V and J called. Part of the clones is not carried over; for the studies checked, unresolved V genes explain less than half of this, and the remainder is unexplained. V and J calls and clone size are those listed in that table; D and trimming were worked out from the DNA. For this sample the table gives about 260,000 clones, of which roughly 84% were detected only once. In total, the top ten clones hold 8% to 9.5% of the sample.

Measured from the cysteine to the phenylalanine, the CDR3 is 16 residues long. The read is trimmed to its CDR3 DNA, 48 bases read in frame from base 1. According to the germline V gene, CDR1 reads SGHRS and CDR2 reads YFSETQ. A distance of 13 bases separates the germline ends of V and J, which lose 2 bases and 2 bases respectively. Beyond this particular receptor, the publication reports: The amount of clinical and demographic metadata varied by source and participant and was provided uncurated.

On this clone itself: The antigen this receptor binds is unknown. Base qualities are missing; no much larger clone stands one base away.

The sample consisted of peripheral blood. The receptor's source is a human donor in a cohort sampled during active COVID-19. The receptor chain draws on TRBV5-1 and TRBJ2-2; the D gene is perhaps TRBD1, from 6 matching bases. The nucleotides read TGCGCCAGCAGCTTAACGACAGGAGCCAACACCGGGGAGCTGTTTTTT. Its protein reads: CASSLTTGANTGELFF.